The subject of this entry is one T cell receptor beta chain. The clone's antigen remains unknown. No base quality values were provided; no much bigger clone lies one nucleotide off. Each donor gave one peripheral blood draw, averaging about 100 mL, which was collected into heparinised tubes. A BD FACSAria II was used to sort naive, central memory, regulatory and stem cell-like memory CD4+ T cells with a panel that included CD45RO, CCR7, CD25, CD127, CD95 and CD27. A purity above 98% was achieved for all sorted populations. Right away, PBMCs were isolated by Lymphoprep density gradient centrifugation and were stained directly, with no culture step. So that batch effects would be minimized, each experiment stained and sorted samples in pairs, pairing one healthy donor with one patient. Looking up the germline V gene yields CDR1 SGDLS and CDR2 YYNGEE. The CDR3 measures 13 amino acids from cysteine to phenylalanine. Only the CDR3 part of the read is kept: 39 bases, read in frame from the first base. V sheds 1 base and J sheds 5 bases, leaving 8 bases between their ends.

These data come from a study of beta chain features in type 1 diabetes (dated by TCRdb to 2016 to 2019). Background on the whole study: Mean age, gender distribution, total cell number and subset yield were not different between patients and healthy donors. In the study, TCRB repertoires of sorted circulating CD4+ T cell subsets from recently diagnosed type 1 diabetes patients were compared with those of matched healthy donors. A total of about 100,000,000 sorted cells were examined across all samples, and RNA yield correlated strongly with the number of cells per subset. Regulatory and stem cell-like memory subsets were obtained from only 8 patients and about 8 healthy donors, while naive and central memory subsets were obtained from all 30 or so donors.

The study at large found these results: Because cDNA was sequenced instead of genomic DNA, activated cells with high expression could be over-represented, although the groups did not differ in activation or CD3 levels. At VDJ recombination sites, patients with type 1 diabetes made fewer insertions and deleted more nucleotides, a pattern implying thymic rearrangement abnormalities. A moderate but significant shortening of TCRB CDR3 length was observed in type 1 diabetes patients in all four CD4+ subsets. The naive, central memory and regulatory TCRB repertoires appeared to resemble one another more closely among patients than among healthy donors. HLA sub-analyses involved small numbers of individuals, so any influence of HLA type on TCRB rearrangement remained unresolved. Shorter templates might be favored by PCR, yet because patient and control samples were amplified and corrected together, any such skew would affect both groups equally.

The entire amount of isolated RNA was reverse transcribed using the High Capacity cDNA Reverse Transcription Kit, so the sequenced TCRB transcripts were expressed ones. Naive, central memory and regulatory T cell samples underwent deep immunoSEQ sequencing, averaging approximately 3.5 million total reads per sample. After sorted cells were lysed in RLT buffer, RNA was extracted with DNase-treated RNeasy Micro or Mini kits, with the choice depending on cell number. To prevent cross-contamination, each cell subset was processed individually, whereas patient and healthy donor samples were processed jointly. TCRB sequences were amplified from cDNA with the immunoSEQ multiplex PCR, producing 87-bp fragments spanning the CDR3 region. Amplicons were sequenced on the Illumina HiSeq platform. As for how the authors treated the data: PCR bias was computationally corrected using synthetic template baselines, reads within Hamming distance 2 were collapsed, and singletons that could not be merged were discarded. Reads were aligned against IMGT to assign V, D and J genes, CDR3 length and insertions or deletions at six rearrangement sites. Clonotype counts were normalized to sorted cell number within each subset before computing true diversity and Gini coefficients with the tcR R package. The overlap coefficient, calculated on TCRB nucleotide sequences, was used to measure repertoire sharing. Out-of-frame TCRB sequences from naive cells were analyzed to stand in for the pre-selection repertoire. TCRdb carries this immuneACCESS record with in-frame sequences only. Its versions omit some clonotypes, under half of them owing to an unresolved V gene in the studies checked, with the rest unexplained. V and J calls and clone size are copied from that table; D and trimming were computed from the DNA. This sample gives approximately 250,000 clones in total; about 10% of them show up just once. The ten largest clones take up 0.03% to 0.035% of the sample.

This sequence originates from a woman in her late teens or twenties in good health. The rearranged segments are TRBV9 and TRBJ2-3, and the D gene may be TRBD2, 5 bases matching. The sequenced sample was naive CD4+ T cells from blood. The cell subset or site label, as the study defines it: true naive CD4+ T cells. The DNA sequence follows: TGTGCCAGCAGCGTACCCAGCGGAGATACGCAGTATTTT. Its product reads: CASSVPSGDTQYF. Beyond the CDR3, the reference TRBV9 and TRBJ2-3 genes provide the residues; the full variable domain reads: DSGVTQTPKHLITATGQRVTLRCSPRSGDLSVYWYQQSLDQGLQFLIQYYNGEERAKGNILERFSAQQFPDLHSELNLSSLELGDSALYFCASSVPSGDTQYFGPGTRLTVL.